This T cell receptor beta chain comes out of a study of T cell responses to AZD1222 COVID-19 vaccine. Overall study results and limits: Baseline testing showed seropositivity in only five to seven AZD1222 recipients. Spike-specific TCR breadth rose after two AZD1222 doses, and depth rose as well. Clonal diversity was possibly underestimated; the donors were predominantly white British and more often female. Reportedly, nearly half of unique spike TCRs recognized epitopes outside B.1.351/B.1.1.7 mutations.

Losses at the gene ends were 6 bases for V and 12 bases for J; bases not matched to a gene: 6. This CDR3 is built from 11 residues. Per germline, CDR1 MDHEN and CDR2 SYDVKM. Generated by immunoSEQ multiplex PCR, the TCRdb table keeps only in-frame clones and is missing some. The table lists over 95,000 clones, roughly 89% of them singletons, with approximately 7.5% in the top ten. To note about this clone: As yet, its antigen is unknown.

Sequences were derived from peripheral blood, sampled on day 0 of AZD1222 vaccination. This chain links TRBV28 with TRBJ1-1, with TRBD1 matching over 8 bases. This clonotype was obtained from an adult in good health. The CDR3 reads CASSSRQGTFF. CDR3 nucleotide sequence: TGTGCCAGCAGCTCTAGACAGGGGACTTTCTTT.